Listed here are 30 T cell receptor beta chains from one sample, sequenced in a study of shared clonotypes between healthy human individuals (TCRdb year 2020). Library creation used the immunoSEQ multiplex PCR assay. TCRdb retrieved this table from immuneACCESS and kept in-frame rearrangements only. Not all clones are present; in checked studies, unresolved V genes account for under half, and no reason is known for the remainder. Counted in this sample were around 1.9 million clones; roughly 95% of them appeared once. Together, the top ten hold around 1.8% of the sample. CD8 naive samples were CD45RO-negative cells positively selected for CCR7, giving a CD45RA+CCR7+ population that excluded TemRA cells. The sequencing sample was made of naive CD8+ T cells from PBMCs. This specimen's cell subset or site label, per the study, means: CD45RA+CCR7+. These receptors originate from a man younger than 30 in good health. Some clones in this sample may be carry-over from other donors' samples.

The rearrangement uses TRBV6-5 and TRBJ2-7; TRBD1 might be the D (6 bases). This CDR3 region has 14 residues. Germline V gene data show CDR1 as MNHEY and CDR2 as SVGAGI. Trimming shortened V by 4 bases and J by 2 bases, and 12 bases separated the two germline ends. DNA for the CDR3: TGTGCCAGCAGTTCGGAAACAGGGACCTACGAGCAGTACTTC. This sequence encodes CASSSETGTYEQYF.

V gene TRBV7-8 combines with J gene TRBJ2-7; D assignment may be TRBD1 or TRBD2 (5 bases each). Germline assignment: CDR1 SGHVS and CDR2 FQNEAQ. The CDR3 totals 15 residues. V was trimmed by 4 bases and J by 3 bases, leaving 16 bases between them. CDR3 sequence: CASSSRDLSSYEQYF. The CDR3 DNA reads TGTGCCAGCAGCTCCCGGGACCTATCTAGCTACGAGCAGTACTTC.

The chain has TRBV29-1 and TRBJ2-2, with unresolved D. Germline V lookup: CDR1 SQVTM, CDR2 ANQGSEA. The CDR3 totals 15 residues. The germline V and J ends were trimmed by 4 bases and 0 bases, with 12 bases remaining between them. The CDR3 nucleotides read TGCAGCGTTGTGAGGCAGACCTCGAACACCGGGGAGCTGTTTTTT. Its translation: CSVVRQTSNTGELFF.

The chain employs TRBV5-1 and TRBJ2-1; 10 nucleotides match TRBD2. J lost 9 bases, V lost 4 bases, and 10 bases had no gene match. The CDR3 loop spans 15 amino acids. Germline V gene data show CDR1 as SGHRS and CDR2 as YFSETQ. This CDR3 reads CASSIGLAEEGEQFF. DNA of the CDR3: TGCGCCAGCAGCATCGGACTAGCGGAGGAGGGTGAGCAGTTCTTC.

This chain joins TRBV5-1 and TRBJ2-5, with D maybe TRBD2 (6 bases). V lost 6 bases and J 4 bases, leaving 10 bases between the germline ends. CDR1 and CDR2 (germline): SGHRS, YFSETQ. CDR3 length equals 12 residues. CDR3 nucleotide sequence: TGCGCCAGCACTGGGGAGGCAGAGACCCAGTACTTC. Translation: CASTGEAETQYF.

The chain recombines TRBV7-9 with TRBJ2-7; D possibly corresponds to TRBD2 (5 bases). CDR3 size: 11 residues. V lost 10 bases, J lost 5 bases, and 12 bases lay in between. Germline V gene sequence: CDR1 SEHNR, CDR2 FQNEAQ (reference sequence). The CDR3 here is CAILGVHEQYF. The CDR3, as DNA: TGTGCCATTCTCGGGGTTCACGAGCAGTACTTC.

This clone turned up a few times. The chain combines TRBV10-3 with TRBJ2-2; unclear D gene. CDR1 is ENHRY, CDR2 SYGVKD, per germline. V shed 9 bases and J shed 6 bases, with 5 bases lying between them. This CDR3 is 10 amino acids long. The CDR3, as DNA: TGTGCCATTTGGGCCGGGGAGCTGTTTTTT. Protein product: CAIWAGELFF.

The chain joins TRBV15 to TRBJ1-5; no firm D call. Trimming shortened V by 8 bases and J by 4 bases, and 6 bases separated the two germline ends. This CDR3 spans 11 amino acids. CDR1 LNHNV and CDR2 YYDKDF come from the germline V gene (reference sequence). In nucleotides, the CDR3 is TGTGCCACCGGCGAAAATCAGCCCCAGCATTTT. It is translated as CATGENQPQHF.

V gene TRBV5-8 combines with J gene TRBJ2-6; 10 bases line up with TRBD2. J was trimmed by 4 bases and V by 9 bases; bases with no gene match: 16. The CDR3 runs 18 residues. From germline, CDR1 is SGHTS and CDR2 YDEGEE. The CDR3, as DNA: TGTGCCAACCTAGGACTAGCGGAGGCGAATCAGGGGGCCAACGTCCTGACTTTC. Translating it yields CANLGLAEANQGANVLTF. The entire variable domain, with the rest obtained from reference TRBV5-8 and TRBJ2-6, is as follows: EAGVTQSPTHLIKTRGQQATLRCSPISGHTSVYWYQQALGLGLQFLLWYDEGEERNRGNFPPRFSGRQFPNYSSELNVNALELEDSALYLCANLGLAEANQGANVLTFGAGSRLTVL.

The chain joins TRBV6-5 to TRBJ2-3; 9 nucleotides match TRBD2. Germline V CDR1 and CDR2: MNHEY, SVGAGI. V shed 4 bases and J 4 bases; nucleotides not matched to a gene: 6. The length of the CDR3 is 15 residues. CDR3 residues: CASSLAGERPDTQYF. The CDR3 DNA follows: TGTGCCAGCAGTTTAGCGGGAGAACGGCCAGATACGCAGTATTTT.

Concerning this clone: Other nucleotide sequences in the sample specify the same CDR3. This rearrangement joins TRBV27 to TRBJ2-1; D perhaps matches TRBD1 (6 bases). The germline V gene encodes CDR1 MNHEY and CDR2 SMNVEV (reference sequence). Trimming stripped 6 bases from V and 2 bases from J, with 14 bases between. The CDR3 contains 15 residues. The CDR3 here is CASSLGGGPYNEQFF. In DNA, the CDR3 is TGTGCCAGCAGCCTAGGGGGTGGGCCCTACAATGAGCAGTTCTTC.

This rearrangement joins TRBV13 to TRBJ1-1; TRBD1 matches 7 bases. V shed 1 base, J shed 2 bases, and the junction held 1 base outside the gene matches. From germline, CDR1 is PRHDT and CDR2 FYEKMQ (reference sequence). The CDR3 spans 14 residues. The CDR3: CASSLDRGNTEAFF. CDR3 nucleotide sequence: TGTGCCAGCAGCTTAGACAGGGGTAACACTGAAGCTTTCTTT. Together with reference TRBV13 and TRBJ1-1, the CDR3 gives the full variable domain: AAGVIQSPRHLIKEKRETATLKCYPIPRHDTVYWYQQGPGQDPQFLISFYEKMQSDKGSIPDRFSAQQFSDYHSELNMSSLELGDSALYFCASSLDRGNTEAFFGQGTRLTVV.

Worth noting for this clone: This sample also contains other DNA sequences that code for the same CDR3. J is TRBJ2-3 and V is TRBV7-2, with D perhaps assigned TRBD1 or TRBD2 (5 bases each). Germline lookup yields CDR1 SGHTA and CDR2 FQGNSA. V was shortened by 1 base and J by 4 bases, with 6 bases between the two germline ends. The CDR3 consists of 13 residues. In DNA form, the CDR3 reads TGTGCCAGCAGCTTAGGGGGACCAGATACGCAGTATTTT. This encodes CASSLGGPDTQYF.

The rearrangement links TRBV5-4 to TRBJ2-3; TRBD1 aligns across 8 bases. The CDR3 contains 14 residues. Trimming removed 8 bases from V and 3 bases from J; junction bases left unmatched: 8. Germline-derived CDR1 and CDR2 are SGHNT and YYREEE (reference sequence). In DNA, the CDR3 is TGTGCCAGTGGGACCGGGACAGGAACAGATACGCAGTATTTT. It codes for CASGTGTGTDTQYF.

This sequence joins TRBV13 and TRBJ2-1, with 9 bases fitting TRBD2. Germline CDR1 reads PRHDT; CDR2 reads FYEKMQ (reference sequence). V gave up 2 bases and J gave up 5 bases; unmatched junction bases: 7. There are 16 residues in the CDR3. The CDR3 here is CASSLYGREGDNEQFF. CDR3 nucleotide sequence: TGTGCCAGCAGCTTATACGGGCGGGAGGGGGACAATGAGCAGTTCTTC.

V is TRBV4-1 and J is TRBJ2-2; D is uncertain. The CDR3 totals 14 residues. Germline V gives CDR1 MGHRA, CDR2 YSYEKL. V lost 3 bases and J 6 bases, leaving 11 bases between the germline ends. This chain's CDR3 is CASSHSRGPGELFF. The CDR3, as DNA: TGCGCCAGCAGCCACAGCAGAGGACCCGGGGAGCTGTTTTTT.

The V and J genes are TRBV7-2 and TRBJ2-1, with 9 bases fitting TRBD2. The junction had 6 bases not matched to a gene; V was cut back by 2 bases and J by 1 base. This CDR3 is built from 17 residues. Germline CDR1 reads SGHTA; CDR2 reads FQGNSA. CDR3 in amino acids: CASSLKREVTSYNEQFF. CDR3 coding DNA: TGTGCCAGCAGCTTAAAGCGGGAGGTTACGTCCTACAATGAGCAGTTCTTC.

This clone has just one count. V gene TRBV27 combines with J gene TRBJ2-5; possible D gene TRBD1, 6 bases. Deletions cut 0 bases from V and 9 bases from J, with 11 bases between. The CDR3 length is 13 residues. Germline V gives CDR1 MNHEY, CDR2 SMNVEV (reference sequence). CDR3 sequence reads: CASSLSGTRAQYF. As DNA, the CDR3 is TGTGCCAGCAGTTTATCGGGGACAAGGGCCCAGTACTTC.

Turning to this clone: Its ends do not fully match the called genes, so a read error is possible. J is TRBJ1-2 and V is TRBV10-2; possibly TRBD1 for D (6 bases). The CDR3 totals 12 residues. CDR1 and CDR2 from the germline V gene are WSHSY and SAAADI. The CDR3 region is CASSGMDSQILF. The DNA for the CDR3 is TGCGCCAGCAGTGGAATGGACAGCCAAATCCTATTC.

This clone was picked up one time. The rearrangement links TRBV4-3 to TRBJ2-1; the D gene is possibly TRBD1 (6 bases). The CDR3 covers 17 residues. Trimming cost V 0 bases and J 5 bases, with 17 bases left between them. CDR1 is LGHNA and CDR2 is YSLEER in the germline V gene. The CDR3 sequence is CASSQETGQQLDNEQFF. DNA of the CDR3: TGCGCCAGCAGCCAAGAAACTGGACAGCAACTCGACAATGAGCAGTTCTTC.

The CDR3 nucleotides read TGTGCCAGCAGCCACCTCACAGGGAACGAGGGCTACACCTTC. This translates into CASSHLTGNEGYTF. The chain couples TRBV28 to TRBJ1-2; a weak D match, TRBD1 (6 bases). The CDR3 contains 14 residues. Between the trimmed V and J ends, which lost 6 bases and 8 bases, there was a span of 19 bases. The germline CDR1 and CDR2 sequences are MDHEN and SYDVKM.

This chain connects TRBV27 to TRBJ2-5, with 9 bases identical to TRBD2. The CDR3 is 19 amino acids. J gave up 7 bases and V 0 bases, and 18 bases lay outside the gene matches. From germline, CDR1 is MNHEY and CDR2 SMNVEV (reference sequence). For the CDR3, the DNA is TGTGCCAGCAGTTTATCTCCCGGGGGGGTAGCGGGAGTGGAATTGACCCAGTACTTC. Translation gives CASSLSPGGVAGVELTQYF.

The rearrangement links TRBV11-2 to TRBJ2-2; D might be TRBD2 (7 bases). V was trimmed by 5 bases and J by 5 bases, leaving 15 bases between them. Germline V lookup: CDR1 SGHAT, CDR2 FQNNGV. CDR3 length: 15 residues. CDR3 loop: CASSLTGGRTGELFF. For the CDR3, the DNA is TGTGCCAGCAGCCTGACGGGGGGCCGGACCGGGGAGCTGTTTTTT.

The chain links TRBV19 to TRBJ2-2, with D tentatively TRBD2 (5 bases). This CDR3 comprises 15 residues. Germline CDR1 is LNHDA and CDR2 is SQIVND (reference sequence). Trimming removed 3 bases from V and 6 bases from J, with 14 bases in between. CDR3 DNA: TGTGCCAGTAGTATGGCGTACCCGCGGGCCGGGGAGCTGTTTTTT. It translates to CASSMAYPRAGELFF.

CDR3 nucleotides: TGTGCCAGCAGCGTACAGGGGGCTAAAGAGACCCAGTACTTC. As protein: CASSVQGAKETQYF. V usage is TRBV9 and J usage is TRBJ2-5; 8 bases match TRBD1. The V gene's germline CDR1 is SGDLS and CDR2 YYNGEE. V shed 1 base, J shed 3 bases, and the junction held 2 bases outside the gene matches. The CDR3 runs to 14 residues.

V gene TRBV5-5 combines with J gene TRBJ2-2; unclear D gene. This CDR3 is built from 16 residues. The V end lost 1 base, the J end lost 4 bases, and 14 bases lay between the germline ends. CDR1 SGHKS and CDR2 YYEKEE come from the germline V gene (reference sequence). CDR3 loop: CASSLFAPQRTGELFF. DNA of the CDR3: TGTGCCAGCAGCTTGTTTGCCCCCCAACGCACCGGGGAGCTGTTTTTT.

The chain employs TRBV7-9 and TRBJ1-2; 7 bases line up with TRBD1. V gave up 1 base and J gave up 3 bases; unmatched junction bases: 5. The CDR3 contains 15 residues. Germline values: CDR1 SEHNR, CDR2 FQNEAQ (reference sequence). The CDR3 nucleotides read TGTGCCAGCAGCTTAGAACAGGGGACTGACTATGGCTACACCTTC. This translates into CASSLEQGTDYGYTF.

In this sample, this clone turned up once. CDR3 sequence (DNA): TGTGCCAGCAGCACCGGGGACTCTCTCACAGATACGCAGTATTTT. Translated, it gives CASSTGDSLTDTQYF. The chain is built from TRBV11-2 and TRBJ2-3; a weak D match, TRBD2 (6 bases). Trimming shortened V by 5 bases and J by 2 bases, and 14 bases separated the two germline ends. This CDR3 comprises 15 residues. Germline CDR1 is SGHAT and CDR2 is FQNNGV.

V usage is TRBV5-6 and J usage is TRBJ1-1, with unresolved D. This CDR3 spans 14 amino acids. Per germline, CDR1 SGHDT and CDR2 YYEEEE. Trimming shortened V by 4 bases and J by 6 bases, and 16 bases separated the two germline ends. The CDR3 DNA follows: TGTGCCAGCAGCCAGTTTGTTTTAAGGTCTGAAGCTTTCTTT. It is translated as CASSQFVLRSEAFF.

This sequence joins TRBV11-2 and TRBJ2-1; D tentatively fits TRBD1 or TRBD2 (7 bases each). CDR3 length equals 15 residues. V lost 5 bases and J lost 3, with 14 bases in between. Germline V gene sequence: CDR1 SGHAT, CDR2 FQNNGV. CDR3 in amino acids: CASSPTGDYYNEQFF. The CDR3 DNA reads TGTGCCAGCAGCCCCACAGGGGACTACTACAATGAGCAGTTCTTC.